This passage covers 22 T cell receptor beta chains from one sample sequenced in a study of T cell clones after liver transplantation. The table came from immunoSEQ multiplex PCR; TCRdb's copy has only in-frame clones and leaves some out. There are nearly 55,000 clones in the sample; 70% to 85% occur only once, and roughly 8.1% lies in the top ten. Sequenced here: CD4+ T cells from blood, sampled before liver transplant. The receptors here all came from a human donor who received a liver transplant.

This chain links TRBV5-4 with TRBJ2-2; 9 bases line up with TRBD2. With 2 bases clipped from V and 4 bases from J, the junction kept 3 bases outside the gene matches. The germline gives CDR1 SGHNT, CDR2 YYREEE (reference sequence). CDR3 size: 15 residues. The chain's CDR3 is CASSLLAGATGELFF. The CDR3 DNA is TGTGCCAGCAGCTTACTAGCGGGCGCCACCGGGGAGCTGTTTTTT. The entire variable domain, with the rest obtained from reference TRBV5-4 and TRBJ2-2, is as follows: ETGVTQSPTHLIKTRGQQVTLRCSSQSGHNTVSWYQQALGQGPQFIFQYYREEENGRGNFPPRFSGLQFPNYSSELNVNALELDDSALYLCASSLLAGATGELFFGEGSRLTVL.

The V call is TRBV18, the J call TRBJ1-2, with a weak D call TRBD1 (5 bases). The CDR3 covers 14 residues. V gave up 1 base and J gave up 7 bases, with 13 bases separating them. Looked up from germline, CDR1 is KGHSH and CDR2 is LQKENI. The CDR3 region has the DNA TGTGCCAGCTCACCACTCAGGGAGCAGGGTGGCTACACCTTC. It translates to CASSPLREQGGYTF. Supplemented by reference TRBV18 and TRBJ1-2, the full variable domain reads NAGVMQNPRHLVRRRGQEARLRCSPMKGHSHVYWYRQLPEEGLKFMVYLQKENIIDESGMPKERFSAEFPKEGPSILRIQQVVRGDSAAYFCASSPLREQGGYTFGSGTRLTVV.

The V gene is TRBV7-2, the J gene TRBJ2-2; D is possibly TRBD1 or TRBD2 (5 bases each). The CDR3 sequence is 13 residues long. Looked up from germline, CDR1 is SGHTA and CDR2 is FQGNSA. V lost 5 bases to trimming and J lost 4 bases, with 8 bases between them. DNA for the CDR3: TGTGCCAGCAGCCCAGGGACCACCGGGGAGCTGTTTTTT. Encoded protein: CASSPGTTGELFF.

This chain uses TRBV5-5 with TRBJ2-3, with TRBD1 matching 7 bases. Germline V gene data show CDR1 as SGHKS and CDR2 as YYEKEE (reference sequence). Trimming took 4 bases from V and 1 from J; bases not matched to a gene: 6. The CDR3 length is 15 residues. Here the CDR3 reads CASSATGTRTDTQYF. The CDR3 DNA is TGTGCCAGCAGCGCGACAGGGACCCGCACAGATACGCAGTATTTT.

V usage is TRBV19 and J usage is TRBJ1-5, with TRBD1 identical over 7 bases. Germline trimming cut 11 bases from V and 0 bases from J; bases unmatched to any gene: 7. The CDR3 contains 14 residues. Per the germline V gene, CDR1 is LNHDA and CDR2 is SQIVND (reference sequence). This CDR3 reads CAASRGYSNQPQHF. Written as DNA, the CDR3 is TGTGCCGCTAGCAGGGGGTATAGCAATCAGCCCCAGCATTTT.

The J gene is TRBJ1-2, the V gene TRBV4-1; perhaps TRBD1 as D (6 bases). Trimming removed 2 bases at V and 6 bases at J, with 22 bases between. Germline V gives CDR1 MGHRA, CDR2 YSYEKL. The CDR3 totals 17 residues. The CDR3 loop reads CASSQTPRGGAVDGYTF. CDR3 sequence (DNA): TGCGCCAGCAGCCAAACCCCGAGGGGGGGCGCGGTGGATGGCTACACCTTC.

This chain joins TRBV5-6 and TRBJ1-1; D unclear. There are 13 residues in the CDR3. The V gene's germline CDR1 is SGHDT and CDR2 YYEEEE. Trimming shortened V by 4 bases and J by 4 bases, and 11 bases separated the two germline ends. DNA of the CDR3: TGTGCCAGCAGCGGGCGAAGGGTCACTGAAGCTTTCTTT. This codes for CASSGRRVTEAFF.

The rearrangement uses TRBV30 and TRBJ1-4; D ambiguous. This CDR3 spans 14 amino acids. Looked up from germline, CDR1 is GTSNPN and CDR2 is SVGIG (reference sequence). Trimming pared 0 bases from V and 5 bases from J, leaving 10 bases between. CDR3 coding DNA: TGTGCCTGGAGTGTTGGTCAGGTGAATGAAAAACTGTTTTTT. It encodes CAWSVGQVNEKLFF.

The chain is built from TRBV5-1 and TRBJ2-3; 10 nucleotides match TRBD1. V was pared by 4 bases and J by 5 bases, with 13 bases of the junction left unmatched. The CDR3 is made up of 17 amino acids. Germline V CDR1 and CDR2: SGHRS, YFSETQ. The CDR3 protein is CASSVRSTGGLIDTQYF. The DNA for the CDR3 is TGCGCCAGCAGCGTACGATCGACAGGGGGCCTTATAGATACGCAGTATTTT.

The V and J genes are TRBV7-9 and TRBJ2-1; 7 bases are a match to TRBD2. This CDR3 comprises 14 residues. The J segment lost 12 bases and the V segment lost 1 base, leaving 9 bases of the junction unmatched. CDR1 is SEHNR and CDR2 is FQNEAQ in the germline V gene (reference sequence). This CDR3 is CASSLGDYQARQFF. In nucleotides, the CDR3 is TGTGCCAGCAGCTTAGGGGACTACCAGGCACGGCAGTTCTTC. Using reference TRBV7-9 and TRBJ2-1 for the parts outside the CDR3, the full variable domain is DTGVSQNPRHKITKRGQNVTFRCDPISEHNRLYWYRQTLGQGPEFLTYFQNEAQLEKSRLLSDRFSAERPKGSFSTLEIQRTEQGDSAMYLCASSLGDYQARQFFGPGTRLTVL.

CDR3 nucleotides: TGTGCCAGCAGATCCTCCGGGCCGATGGAGGGCTACACCTTC. Protein product: CASRSSGPMEGYTF. The V gene is TRBV5-4, the J gene TRBJ1-2; the D is unclear. This CDR3 is built from 14 residues. Trimming removed 5 bases from V and 8 bases from J, with 19 bases in between. Germline V gene sequence: CDR1 SGHNT, CDR2 YYREEE (reference sequence).

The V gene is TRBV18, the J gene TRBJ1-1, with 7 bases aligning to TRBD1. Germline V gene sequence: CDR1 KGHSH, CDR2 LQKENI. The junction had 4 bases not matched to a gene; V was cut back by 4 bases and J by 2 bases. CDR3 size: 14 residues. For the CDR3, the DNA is TGTGCCAGCTCACAGACAGGGTCAAACACTGAAGCTTTCTTT. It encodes CASSQTGSNTEAFF.

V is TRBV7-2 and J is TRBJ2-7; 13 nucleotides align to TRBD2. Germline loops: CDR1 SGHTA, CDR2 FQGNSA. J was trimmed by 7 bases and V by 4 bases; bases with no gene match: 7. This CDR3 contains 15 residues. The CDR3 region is CASSWSPGLAGEQYF. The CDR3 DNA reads TGTGCCAGCAGCTGGTCACCGGGACTAGCGGGAGAGCAGTACTTC.

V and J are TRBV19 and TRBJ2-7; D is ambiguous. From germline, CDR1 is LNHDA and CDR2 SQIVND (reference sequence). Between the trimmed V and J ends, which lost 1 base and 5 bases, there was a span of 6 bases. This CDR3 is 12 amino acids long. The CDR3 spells CASSIAGNEQYF. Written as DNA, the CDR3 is TGTGCCAGTAGTATAGCTGGGAACGAGCAGTACTTC.

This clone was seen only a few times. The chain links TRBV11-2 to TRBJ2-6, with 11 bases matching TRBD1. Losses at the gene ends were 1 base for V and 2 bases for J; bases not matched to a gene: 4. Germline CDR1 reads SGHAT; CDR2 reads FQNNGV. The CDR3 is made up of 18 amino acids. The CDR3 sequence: CASSLGTGGMAGANVLTF. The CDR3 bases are TGTGCCAGCAGCTTAGGGACAGGGGGCATGGCTGGGGCCAACGTCCTGACTTTC. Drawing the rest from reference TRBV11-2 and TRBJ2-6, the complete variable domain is EAGVAQSPRYKIIEKRQSVAFWCNPISGHATLYWYQQILGQGPKLLIQFQNNGVVDDSQLPKDRFSAERLKGVDSTLKIQPAKLEDSAVYLCASSLGTGGMAGANVLTFGAGSRLTVL.

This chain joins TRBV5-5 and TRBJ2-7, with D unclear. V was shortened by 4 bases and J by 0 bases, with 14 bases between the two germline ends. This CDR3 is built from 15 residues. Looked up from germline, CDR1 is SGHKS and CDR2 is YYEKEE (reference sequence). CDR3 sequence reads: CASSPAQASSYEQYF. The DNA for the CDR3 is TGTGCCAGCAGCCCCGCGCAGGCCAGCTCCTACGAGCAGTACTTC.

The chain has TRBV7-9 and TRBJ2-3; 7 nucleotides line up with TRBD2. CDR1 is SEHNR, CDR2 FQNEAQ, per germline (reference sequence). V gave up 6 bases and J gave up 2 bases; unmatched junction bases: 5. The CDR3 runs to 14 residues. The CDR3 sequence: CASRRDYPTDTQYF. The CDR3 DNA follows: TGTGCCAGCAGAAGGGACTACCCCACAGATACGCAGTATTTT.

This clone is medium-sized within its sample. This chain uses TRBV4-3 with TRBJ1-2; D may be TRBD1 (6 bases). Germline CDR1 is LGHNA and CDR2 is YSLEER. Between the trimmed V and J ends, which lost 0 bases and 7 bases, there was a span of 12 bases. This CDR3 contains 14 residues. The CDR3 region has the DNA TGCGCCAGCAGCCAAGATCGGTACAGGGTTGGCTACACCTTC. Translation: CASSQDRYRVGYTF.

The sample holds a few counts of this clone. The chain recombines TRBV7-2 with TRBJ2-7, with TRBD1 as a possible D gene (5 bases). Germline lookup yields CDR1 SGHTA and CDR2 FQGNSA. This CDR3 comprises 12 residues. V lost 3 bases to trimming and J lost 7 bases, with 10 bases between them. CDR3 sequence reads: CASSFKGLEQYF. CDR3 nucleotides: TGTGCCAGCAGCTTCAAGGGGCTGGAGCAGTACTTC.

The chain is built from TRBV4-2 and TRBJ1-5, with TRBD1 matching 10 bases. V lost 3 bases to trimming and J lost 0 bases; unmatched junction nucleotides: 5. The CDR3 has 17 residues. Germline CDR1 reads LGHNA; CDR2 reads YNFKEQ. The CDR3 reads CASSQAGTGDSNQPQHF. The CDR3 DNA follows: TGTGCCAGCAGCCAGGCAGGGACAGGGGATAGCAATCAGCCCCAGCATTTT.

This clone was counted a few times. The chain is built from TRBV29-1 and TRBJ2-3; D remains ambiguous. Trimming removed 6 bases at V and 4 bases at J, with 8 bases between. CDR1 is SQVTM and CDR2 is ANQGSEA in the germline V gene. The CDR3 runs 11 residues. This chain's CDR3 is CSVVKSDTQYF. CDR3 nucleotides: TGCAGCGTGGTGAAGTCAGATACGCAGTATTTT.

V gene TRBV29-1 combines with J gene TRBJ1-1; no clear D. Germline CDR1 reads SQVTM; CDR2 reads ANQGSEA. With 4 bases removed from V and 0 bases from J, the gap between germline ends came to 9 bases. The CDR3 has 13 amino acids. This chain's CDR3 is CSVAKSMNTEAFF. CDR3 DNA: TGCAGCGTTGCTAAGAGCATGAACACTGAAGCTTTCTTT.